Following are 3 T cell receptor beta chains from one sample sequenced in a study of human T cells and chemical hapten exposure. In TCRdb, the RACE reads were re-called with MiXCR into one record per CDR3 protein. The table includes around 71,000 distinct CDR3 sequences, around 9.8% detected once. Time point described: patch test 1, 2 weeks after DPC sensitization. Treatment: therapeutic diphenylcyclopropenone sensitization with weekly scalp DPC. Here the sequenced sample was whole blood, taken in connection with sensitization to the hapten diphenylcyclopropenone (DPC). The receptors come from a woman aged 40 to 49 with alopecia areata. Some clones in this sample may be carry-over from other donors' samples.

This clonotype was detected ten times or more. The rearrangement links TRBV12-3 or TRBV12-4 to TRBJ1-5; a possible D gene is TRBD1 (5 bases). Deletions cut 5 bases from V and 6 bases from J, with 14 bases between. This CDR3 spans 14 amino acids. The CDR3 reads CASSPRWGSQPQHF. The CDR3 nucleotides read TGTGCCAGCAGTCCCCGGTGGGGCAGTCAGCCCCAGCATTTT.

This clonotype has at least ten counts. The rearrangement uses TRBV11-2 and TRBJ2-2; TRBD2 is a possible D gene (7 bases). V lost 2 bases and J 2 bases, leaving 12 bases between the germline ends. Per the germline V gene, CDR1 is SGHAT and CDR2 is FQNNGV. The CDR3 is 16 amino acids. This CDR3 is CASSLRGAGNTGELFF. The CDR3 DNA reads TGTGCCAGCAGCTTACGGGGGGCCGGAAACACCGGGGAGCTGTTTTTT.

This clonotype was counted at least ten times. The chain uses TRBV5-1 and TRBJ2-5; 11 nucleotides align to TRBD2. The CDR3 sequence is 16 residues long. V trimming: 2 bases; J trimming: 2 bases; junction bases outside the gene matches: 5. The germline V gene has CDR1 SGHRS and CDR2 YFSETQ. The CDR3 region is CASSFGTSGFQETQYF. CDR3 sequence (DNA): TGCGCCAGCAGCTTCGGGACTAGCGGTTTTCAAGAGACCCAGTACTTC.